The TCR beta chain under discussion was sequenced for a study of OX40 agonist ivuxolimab in advanced cancers. Study-level information: It was ivuxolimab, an agonistic anti-OX40 (CD134) antibody, that patients were treated with. General observations from the study: Some nonresponders also had low normalized T-cell clonal expansion.

For this clone: Its specificity is unknown.

This CDR3 contains 11 residues. The V end was cut by 6 bases, the J end by 4 bases, with 7 bases between. Looked up from germline, CDR1 is MNHEY and CDR2 is SVGAGI. Method: immunoSEQ multiplex PCR; TCRdb's copy keeps in-frame clones and lacks some. The data show over 45,000 clones, with 75% to 85% seen just once and roughly 1.1% held by the top ten. This chain links TRBV6-5 with TRBJ2-7; no firm D call. Here the sequenced sample was CD4+ or CD8+ T cells sorted from blood, taken in a trial of the OX40 agonist ivuxolimab. This TCR was sampled from an adult with an advanced solid tumor such as melanoma, head and neck, liver or kidney cancer. DNA for the CDR3: TGTGCCAGCAGGCAACATTACGAGCAGTACTTC. It yields the protein CASRQHYEQYF.